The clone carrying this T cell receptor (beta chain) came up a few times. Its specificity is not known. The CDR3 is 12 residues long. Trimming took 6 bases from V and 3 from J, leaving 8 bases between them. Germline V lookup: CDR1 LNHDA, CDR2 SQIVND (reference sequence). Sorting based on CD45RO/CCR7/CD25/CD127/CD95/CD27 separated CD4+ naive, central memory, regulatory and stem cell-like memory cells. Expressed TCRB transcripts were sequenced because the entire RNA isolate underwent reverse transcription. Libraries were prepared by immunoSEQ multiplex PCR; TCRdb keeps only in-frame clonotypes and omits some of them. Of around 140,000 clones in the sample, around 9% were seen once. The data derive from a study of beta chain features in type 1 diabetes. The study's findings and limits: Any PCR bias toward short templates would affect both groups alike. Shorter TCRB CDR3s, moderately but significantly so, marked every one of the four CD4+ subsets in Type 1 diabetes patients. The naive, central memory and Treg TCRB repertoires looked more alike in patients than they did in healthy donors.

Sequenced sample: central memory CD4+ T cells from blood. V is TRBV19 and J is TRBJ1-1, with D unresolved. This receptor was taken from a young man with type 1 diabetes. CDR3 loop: CASSGRYTEAFF. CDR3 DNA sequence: TGTGCCAGTAGCGGGAGATACACTGAAGCTTTCTTT.